The 3 T cell receptor beta chains presented below share a single source sample, sequenced in a study of vaccination effects on CD4 cells after COVID-19. These receptors have no identified antigens. Antigen-specific CD4+ T cells were expanded with viral peptide pools in the ViraFEST assay before sequencing. On roughly day 10 of culture, CD4+ T cells were separated out. Two doses of either BNT162b2 or mRNA-1273 were given to each participant. Clones were sequenced by immunoSEQ multiplex PCR, and TCRdb holds only the in-frame ones, with some missing. The data show about 69,000 clones, around 70% seen once. This material consisted of CD4+ T cells from PBMCs cultured with HCoV-229E spike peptides, taken after COVID-19 vaccination. These receptor sequences come from a human donor who received a COVID-19 vaccine.

The chain has TRBV29-1 and TRBJ2-7; 8 bases are shared with TRBD1. CDR1 and CDR2 (germline): SQVTM, ANQGSEA. The CDR3 totals 14 residues. V shed 5 bases, J shed 1 base, and the junction held 7 bases outside the gene matches. CDR3: CSVPDREGSYEQYV. CDR3 sequence (DNA): TGCAGCGTTCCGGACAGGGAAGGGTCCTACGAGCAGTACGTC.

The gene calls are TRBV20-1 and TRBJ1-1; D remains unclear. Looked up from germline, CDR1 is DFQATT and CDR2 is SNEGSKA (reference sequence). The CDR3 has 11 amino acids. Trimming removed 2 bases from V and 6 bases from J, with 7 bases in between. CDR3 amino acids: CSARKGSEAFF. The DNA for the CDR3 is TGCAGTGCTAGAAAAGGGTCTGAAGCTTTCTTT.

This clone appeared once. The gene calls are TRBV5-1 and TRBJ1-6; D possibly corresponds to TRBD1 (6 bases). Trimming removed 0 bases at V and 6 bases at J, with 7 bases between. Germline lookup yields CDR1 SGHRS and CDR2 YFSETQ. The CDR3 covers 14 residues. Written as DNA, the CDR3 is TGCGCCAGCAGCTTGGCAGGGGTTAATTCACCCCTCCACTTT. It encodes CASSLAGVNSPLHF.